This TCR beta chain was identified in a study of blood T cell repertoires in COVID-19. The CDR3 contains 14 residues. Per germline, CDR1 LGHNA and CDR2 YNFKEQ. Between the trimmed V and J ends, which lost 1 base and 4 bases, there was a span of 9 bases. Method: immunoSEQ multiplex PCR; TCRdb's copy keeps in-frame clones and lacks some. Here the sample spans roughly 140,000 clones, 80% to 85% being singletons. The sequenced sample was peripheral blood. The source is a human donor in a cohort sampled during active COVID-19. The rearrangement uses TRBV4-2 and TRBJ2-3; maybe TRBD1 (6 bases). The chain's CDR3 is CASSQAAGADTQYF. The CDR3 DNA reads TGTGCCAGCAGCCAAGCGGCAGGGGCAGATACGCAGTATTTT.